This is a list of T cell receptor beta chains from one sample in a study of blood T cell repertoires in COVID-19. The table came from immunoSEQ multiplex PCR; TCRdb's copy has only in-frame clones and leaves some out. The sample shows approximately 530,000 clones, 85% to 90% of them seen only once. Specimen: peripheral blood. The receptor source for this set is a woman between 50 and 59 years old with COVID-19, enrolled during active disease. Both conserved end residues are part of each CDR3. D genes are given only for firm matches. A row's size may be missing; if present it is once, few, many or a size class.

j_call,v_call,clone_size,d_call,cdr3_aa,cdr3_nt
TRBJ1-4,TRBV24-1,.,.,CATSDDVGQPSEKLFF,TGTGCCACCAGTGATGATGTCGGACAGCCGTCCGAAAAACTGTTTTTT
TRBJ2-3,TRBV10-2,.,.,CASSQGHRSTDTQYF,TGCGCCAGCAGCCAAGGACATCGATCCACAGATACGCAGTATTTT
TRBJ2-4,TRBV19,.,TRBD2,CASGAGAAKNIQYF,TGTGCCAGTGGAGCGGGGGCGGCCAAAAACATTCAGTACTTC
TRBJ1-4,TRBV6-5,.,.,CASSREGGEKLFF,TGTGCCAGCAGTCGGGAGGGGGGTGAAAAACTGTTTTTT
TRBJ1-3,TRBV6-5,once,TRBD1,CASRPGTDSGNTIYF,TGTGCCAGCAGGCCTGGGACAGACTCTGGAAACACCATATATTTT
TRBJ1-1,TRBV5-1,.,.,CASSSMAGEQNEAFF,TGCGCCAGCAGCTCGATGGCAGGGGAGCAGAATGAAGCTTTCTTT
TRBJ2-7,TRBV5-4,.,.,CASSSSGRAYEQYF,TGTGCCAGCAGCTCATCGGGCAGGGCTTACGAGCAGTACTTC
TRBJ2-7,TRBV7-9,.,.,CASSPQSEGGISYEQYF,TGTGCCAGCAGCCCCCAAAGTGAGGGGGGGATCTCCTACGAGCAGTACTTC
TRBJ1-2,TRBV20-1,.,.,CSSPSVNGYTF,TGCAGTTCTCCGAGCGTTAATGGCTACACCTTC
TRBJ2-7,TRBV5-5,.,TRBD2,CASSLGLAGERQYF,TGTGCCAGCAGCTTGGGACTAGCGGGGGAGCGGCAGTACTTC
TRBJ2-3,TRBV5-1,.,TRBD1,CASSLAGTGLEYF,TGCGCCAGCAGCTTGGCCGGGACAGGGCTGGAGTATTTT
TRBJ2-3,TRBV5-1,.,.,CASSFEGSDTQYF,TGCGCCAGCAGCTTCGAGGGTTCGGATACGCAGTATTTT
TRBJ1-5,TRBV5-1,.,TRBD1,CASSLEDRDNQPQHF,TGCGCCAGCAGCTTGGAGGACAGGGACAATCAGCCCCAGCATTTT
TRBJ2-3,TRBV6-5,once,.,CASRNSRAPDTQYF,TGTGCTAGCAGGAACTCCCGCGCCCCAGATACGCAGTATTTT
TRBJ2-3,TRBV2,.,TRBD2,CAKSGGLTDTQYF,TGTGCCAAGAGCGGGGGGCTCACAGATACGCAGTATTTT
TRBJ2-3,TRBV4-2,.,TRBD2,CASSSGRAGGVADTQYF,TGTGCCAGCAGCTCCGGCCGAGCGGGGGGCGTGGCAGATACGCAGTATTTT
TRBJ1-1,TRBV10-3,.,.,CATGTMDTEAFF,TGTGCCACCGGGACAATGGACACTGAAGCTTTCTTT
TRBJ1-2,TRBV28,.,.,CAAREATGGYTF,TGTGCCGCTCGAGAGGCTACGGGTGGCTACACCTTC
TRBJ1-5,TRBV6-5,.,.,CASRAEENQPQHF,TGTGCCAGCAGGGCAGAGGAGAATCAGCCCCAGCATTTT
TRBJ2-7,TRBV7-8,.,.,CASSLETVSLYYEQYF,TGTGCCAGCAGCTTAGAGACAGTATCCCTTTACTACGAGCAGTACTTC
TRBJ2-2,TRBV7-2,.,.,CASSLERLTGELFF,TGTGCCAGCAGCTTAGAGCGCCTCACCGGGGAGCTGTTTTTT
TRBJ1-1,TRBV24-1,.,TRBD1,CATSDGGQLNTEAFF,TGTGCCACCAGTGATGGGGGACAGTTGAACACTGAAGCTTTCTTT
TRBJ1-4,TRBV5-1,.,TRBD1,CASSLRQGGEKLFF,TGCGCCAGCAGCTTACGACAGGGCGGTGAAAAACTGTTTTTT
TRBJ2-7,TRBV4-1,.,TRBD1,CASSQPRDSYEQYF,TGCGCCAGCAGCCAACCCCGGGACAGCTACGAGCAGTACTTC
TRBJ1-2,TRBV2,.,.,CASSEATTYGYTF,TGTGCCAGCAGTGAGGCGACTACCTATGGCTACACCTTC
TRBJ2-7,TRBV28,.,TRBD1,CASAAPGQFDYEQYF,TGTGCCAGCGCTGCCCCGGGACAGTTCGACTACGAGCAGTACTTC
TRBJ1-1,TRBV5-1,.,TRBD1,CASSSTGGAMNTEAFF,TGCGCCAGCAGCTCAACAGGGGGGGCGATGAACACTGAAGCTTTCTTT
TRBJ2-5,TRBV7-9,.,TRBD2,CASIPGLAGGLLETQYF,TGTGCCAGCATCCCGGGACTAGCGGGGGGCCTCCTAGAGACCCAGTACTTC
TRBJ2-7,TRBV29-1,.,TRBD1,CSVLTGTGYYEQYF,TGCAGCGTTTTAACCGGGACAGGGTACTACGAGCAGTACTTC
TRBJ1-6,TRBV6-6,.,TRBD1,CASSYSGQGGSPLHF,TGTGCCAGCAGTTACTCCGGACAGGGTGGTTCACCCCTCCACTTT
TRBJ1-4,TRBV7-9,few,TRBD1,CASSLGRGQGYFNEKLFF,TGTGCCAGCAGCTTAGGCCGCGGACAGGGCTACTTTAATGAAAAACTGTTTTTT
TRBJ1-1,TRBV10-3,once,.,CATVQRGAGYTEAFF,TGTGCCACCGTTCAACGCGGGGCCGGATACACTGAAGCTTTCTTT